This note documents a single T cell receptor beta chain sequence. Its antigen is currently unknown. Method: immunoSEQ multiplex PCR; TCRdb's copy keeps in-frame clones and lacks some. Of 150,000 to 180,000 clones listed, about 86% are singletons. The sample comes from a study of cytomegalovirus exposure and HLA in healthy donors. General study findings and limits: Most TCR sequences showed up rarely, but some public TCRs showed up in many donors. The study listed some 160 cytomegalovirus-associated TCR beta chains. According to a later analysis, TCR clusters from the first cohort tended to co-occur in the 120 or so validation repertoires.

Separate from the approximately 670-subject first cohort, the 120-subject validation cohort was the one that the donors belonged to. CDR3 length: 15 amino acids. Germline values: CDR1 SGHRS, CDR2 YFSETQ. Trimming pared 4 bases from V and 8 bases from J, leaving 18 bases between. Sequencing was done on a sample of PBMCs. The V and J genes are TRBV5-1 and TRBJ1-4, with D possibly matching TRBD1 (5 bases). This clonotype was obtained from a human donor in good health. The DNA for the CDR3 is TGCGCCAGCAGCACCCGGGTAGGGGTCAAAGAAAAACTGTTTTTT. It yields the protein CASSTRVGVKEKLFF.